A selection of T cell receptor beta chains follows, all from one sample in a study of cytotoxic CD8 clonotypes in ibrutinib-treated CLL. Some clones are missing from TCRdb's copy, which holds only in-frame ones; the method was immunoSEQ multiplex PCR. The sample lists 130,000 or so clones, 70% to 90% occurring once. The material sequenced was PBMCs, taken after 24 months of ibrutinib treatment. Every receptor here comes from a human donor with chronic lymphocytic leukemia. Both conserved end residues are trimmed from each CDR3.

TRBV7-2 | ASSLDRWELEAF
TRBV4-1 | ASSQERASDTQY
TRBV7-2 | ASSSEPGDRDNEQY
TRBV15 | ATSRDRAGGPRETQY
TRBV28 | ATKEGGARKGGETQY
TRBV4-1 | ASSQTTGGRASTDTQY
TRBV5-1 | ASSLPLQGSLSYEQY
TRBV5-3 | ARSLSSGRANEQF
TRBV10-3 | AISESQGGTEAF
TRBV19 | ASSIRGSDQPQH
TRBV18 | ASSPQVGQGGNEQF
TRBV6-1 | ASGRDRSFSDTQY
TRBV2 | ASSETYAF
TRBV7-9 | ASSPGRRGQNEKLF
TRBV9 | ASSESLTSGEQY
TRBV25-1 | ASSDPTSGTYEQY
TRBV14 | ASSLTTGSDYGYT
TRBV7-9 | ASSSGVEKLF
TRBV10-3 | AISESMPGVSPAF
TRBV2 | ASSDEGGSAGELF
TRBV4-3 | ASSQGPGAGELF
TRBV27 | ASSFGGDYGYT
TRBV5-8 | ASSLRRRGGTSYEQY
TRBV7-9 | ASSLVSRYSYEQY